A single sample is the source of the 9 T cell receptor beta chains below, sequenced in a study of graft-versus-host responses after intestinal transplantation. The method was immunoSEQ multiplex PCR; TCRdb's version includes in-frame clones alone and lacks a portion of them. The sample consists of about 130,000 clones, about 90% of them appearing once. Antigen specificity for these receptors is unknown. Sequencing was performed on unstimulated CD4+ T cells sorted from spleen or lymph node cells, taken before intestinal transplant. These receptor sequences come from a human donor who received an intestinal transplant.

The chain links TRBV11-2 to TRBJ2-2, with 10 bases matching TRBD2. This CDR3 has 16 amino acids. V dropped 5 bases and J dropped 1; count of bases not matched to a gene: 4. Germline assignment: CDR1 SGHAT and CDR2 FQNNGV. CDR3 region: CASSPRTSGNTGELFF. The CDR3 DNA reads TGTGCCAGCAGCCCGAGGACTAGCGGGAACACCGGGGAGCTGTTTTTT.

The rearrangement uses TRBV7-3 and TRBJ2-5, with D perhaps matching TRBD1 or TRBD2 (5 bases each). In germline, CDR1 is SGHTA, CDR2 FQGTGA. This CDR3 is 13 amino acids long. Trimming pared 5 bases from V and 5 bases from J, leaving 12 bases between. Written as DNA, the CDR3 is TGTGCCAGCAGCAGGGGCTGGGGGGAGACCCAGTACTTC. Its translation: CASSRGWGETQYF.

CDR3 DNA: TGTGCCAGCAGTTTATCCGCTAGCGGGGGCACAGATACGCAGTATTTT. This gives the protein CASSLSASGGTDTQYF. The chain is built from TRBV27 and TRBJ2-3; 9 bases match TRBD2. Germline V lookup: CDR1 MNHEY, CDR2 SMNVEV (reference sequence). The CDR3 consists of 16 residues. The ends lost 0 bases at V and 1 base at J; junction bases unmatched: 2.

This clone occurred once. The gene calls are TRBV5-1 and TRBJ2-1; 13 nucleotides line up with TRBD2. Germline V lookup: CDR1 SGHRS, CDR2 YFSETQ. CDR3 length equals 17 residues. V was pared by 4 bases and J by 0 bases, with 4 bases of the junction left unmatched. In DNA, the CDR3 is TGCGCCAGCAGCCCGGGACTAGCGGGACGCTCCTACAATGAGCAGTTCTTC. This translates into CASSPGLAGRSYNEQFF.

This chain links TRBV5-1 with TRBJ1-4; 10 positions agree with TRBD1. Germline loops: CDR1 SGHRS, CDR2 YFSETQ. This CDR3 is built from 16 residues. With V trimmed by 0 bases and J by 7 bases, 6 bases remained unmatched. The CDR3 here is CASSLGQGAVVEKLFF. CDR3 nucleotide sequence: TGCGCCAGCAGCTTGGGACAGGGGGCGGTGGTTGAAAAACTGTTTTTT.

The J gene is TRBJ1-5, the V gene TRBV25-1; no reliable D call. This CDR3 spans 14 amino acids. The germline V gene encodes CDR1 MGHDK and CDR2 SYGVNS. V lost 4 bases to trimming and J lost 3 bases, with 10 bases between them. The CDR3 bases are TGTGCCAGCAGTGTATCCGGTTCCAATCAGCCCCAGCATTTT. As protein: CASSVSGSNQPQHF. Using reference TRBV25-1 and TRBJ1-5 for the parts outside the CDR3, the full variable domain is EADIYQTPRYLVIGTGKKITLECSQTMGHDKMYWYQQDPGMELHLIHYSYGVNSTEKGDLSSESTVSRIRTEHFPLTLESARPSHTSQYLCASSVSGSNQPQHFGDGTRLSIL.

This clone was detected only a few times. The chain combines TRBV6-6 with TRBJ1-5; D is unresolved. Trimming stripped 6 bases from V and 3 bases from J, with 9 bases between. Per the germline V gene, CDR1 is MNHNY and CDR2 is SVGAGI (reference sequence). The CDR3 has 13 residues. This CDR3 is CASSQRNNQPQHF. Here the CDR3 DNA reads TGTGCCAGCAGCCAGAGGAACAATCAGCCCCAGCATTTT.

Points on this clone: The sample carries other DNA sequences with the same CDR3. The V gene is TRBV21-1, the J gene TRBJ2-5; the DNA was not compared with TRBD2, the D call given in the table. TRBV21-1 constitutes a pseudogene. The CDR3 runs 17 residues. The CDR3 reads CASRKDIEGRNVETQYF. Here the CDR3 DNA reads TGTGCCAGCAGAAAAGACATCGAGGGTCGGAATGTGGAGACCCAGTACTTC.

The rearrangement joins TRBV19 to TRBJ1-3; D is unclear. CDR1 and CDR2 from the germline V gene are LNHDA and SQIVND (reference sequence). Trimming removed 3 bases from V and 0 bases from J, with 6 bases in between. The CDR3 is 14 residues long. CDR3 region: CASSIKFSGNTIYF. CDR3 coding DNA: TGTGCCAGTAGTATTAAGTTCTCTGGAAACACCATATATTTT.